This T cell receptor beta chain was recorded in a study of T cells in Graves' hyperthyroidism and ophthalmopathy (dated by TCRdb to the late 2010s). Regarding the study in general: Peripheral blood was collected at initial diagnosis, before any treatment. An independent validation cohort of 18 to 20 hyperthyroidism patients and about 15 patients who later progressed to ophthalmopathy tested prospective prediction of ophthalmopathy. Thyroid tissue and blood T-cell repertoires from several Graves' hyperthyroidism patients were also compared in the study. Following sampling, methimazole starting at 30 mg daily was given to hyperthyroidism patients, and high-dose intravenous methylprednisolone was given to ophthalmopathy patients. The paper describes TCR Vbeta CDR3 sequencing of 130 to 150 peripheral blood samples, made up of about 40 ophthalmopathy patients, around 78 hyperthyroidism patients and about 17 progressor patients. For training and testing, the 100 or so patients in the discovery cohort were randomly divided in a 7:3 ratio. A discovery cohort of around 100 patients, 43 with Graves' ophthalmopathy and more than 55 with stable Graves' hyperthyroidism, was used to find distinguishing TCR V-J signatures.

The TCR beta CDR3 regions were amplified from the RNA transcripts. The TCR CDR3 was subjected to a first round of RT-PCR using the HTBI primer set and the Qiagen OneStep RT-PCR kit. The libraries were constructed in a second round of multiplex PCR and then size-selected and purified. The libraries were sequenced on an Illumina HiSeq2000 using paired-end 100 bp reads. Turning to the authors' computational methods: SOAPnuke was used to process the raw data, throwing out any read that contained adapters or uncalled bases, had a mean Phred below 15, or lacked an exact constant-primer or identifier match. COPE v1.2.5 was used to merge the high-quality paired reads, and each unique nucleotide sequence was defined as a clonotype. MiTCR v1.1 was used to align the clonotypes against IMGT TRBV, TRBD and TRBJ reference segments. Analysis was restricted to V-J combinations with a frequency above 0.0001, which covered about 99% of repertoires. A TCS score was defined as the ratio of F50 (clonal expansion) to E x V (chaos), with BLOSUM62-based TCRdist applied between CDR3 peptides within each V-J. Welch's t-statistics and random forest reduced roughly 540 V-J features to under 15, which were used in a naive Bayes classifier (R e1071). TCRdb took the public reads, trimmed them with fastp at Q25, ran MiXCR for clone calling and kept in-frame beta chains. Entries that share a CDR3 protein sequence are merged under the most common genes and DNA. What appears here as the V and J calls and clone size reflects TCRdb's work, not the paper's. The sample table records about 350,000 distinct CDR3 sequences; around 18% of these occur just once. The top ten clones comprise roughly a sixth of the sample.

From a lookup of the germline V gene, CDR1 and CDR2 are SGHDN and FVKESK. The CDR3 runs 15 residues from the cysteine to the phenylalanine. The only DNA kept is the CDR3, 45 bases in frame from the first base. V is shortened by 1 base, J by 4 bases, and the region joining them spans 13 bases. Ophthalmopathy patients had moderately to severely active disease, with a Clinical Activity Score of 3 or more, a NOSPECS grade of 4 or more, and a disease duration of less than 3 months. The study excluded patients with uncontrolled infections, other autoimmune diseases, pregnancy or lactation. Clinical symptoms, serum thyroxine and TRAb, thyroid ultrasound, and orbital computed tomography formed the basis for the diagnoses. Ficoll-Paque density gradient centrifugation was used to isolate PBMCs from approximately 10 ml of fresh peripheral blood. Total RNA was extracted using Trizol reagent, and RNA quality was assessed on an Agilent 2100 Bioanalyzer.

At least ten counts were recorded for this clonotype. This clone's antigen is unknown. No base quality information exists; no much larger clone differs at one position. Broad study findings and their caveats: A 13 V-J signature model separated ophthalmopathy from stable hyperthyroidism, with just over 85% sensitivity and approximately 81% specificity in cross-validation and 80%/75% in testing. In validation, the model predicted progression to ophthalmopathy a median of about 6 months before onset, with about 64% sensitivity and around 76% specificity. No statistical method was used to set the sample size in advance, and investigators knew the group allocation. Most expanded thyroid clonotypes (frequency above 0.001) were also found in blood, which suggests that blood repertoires may mirror thyroid immune responses.

The TCR was taken from a woman aged 35 to 49 with Graves' ophthalmopathy. The rearranged chain carries TRBV14 and TRBJ1-1, with the D segment identity uncertain. Sequencing was performed on blood. The nucleotide sequence is TGTGCCAGCAGCCAAGCATCCAGCGGAGGCACTGAAGCTTTCTTT. Translated, this is CASSQASSGGTEAFF. The full variable domain, with segments outside the CDR3 supplied by the reference TRBV14 and TRBJ1-1 proteins, appears as EAGVTQFPSHSVIEKGQTVTLRCDPISGHDNLYWYRRVMGKEIKFLLHFVKESKQDESGMPNNRFLAERTGGTYSTLKVQPAELEDSGVYFCASSQASSGGTEAFFGQGTRLTVV.